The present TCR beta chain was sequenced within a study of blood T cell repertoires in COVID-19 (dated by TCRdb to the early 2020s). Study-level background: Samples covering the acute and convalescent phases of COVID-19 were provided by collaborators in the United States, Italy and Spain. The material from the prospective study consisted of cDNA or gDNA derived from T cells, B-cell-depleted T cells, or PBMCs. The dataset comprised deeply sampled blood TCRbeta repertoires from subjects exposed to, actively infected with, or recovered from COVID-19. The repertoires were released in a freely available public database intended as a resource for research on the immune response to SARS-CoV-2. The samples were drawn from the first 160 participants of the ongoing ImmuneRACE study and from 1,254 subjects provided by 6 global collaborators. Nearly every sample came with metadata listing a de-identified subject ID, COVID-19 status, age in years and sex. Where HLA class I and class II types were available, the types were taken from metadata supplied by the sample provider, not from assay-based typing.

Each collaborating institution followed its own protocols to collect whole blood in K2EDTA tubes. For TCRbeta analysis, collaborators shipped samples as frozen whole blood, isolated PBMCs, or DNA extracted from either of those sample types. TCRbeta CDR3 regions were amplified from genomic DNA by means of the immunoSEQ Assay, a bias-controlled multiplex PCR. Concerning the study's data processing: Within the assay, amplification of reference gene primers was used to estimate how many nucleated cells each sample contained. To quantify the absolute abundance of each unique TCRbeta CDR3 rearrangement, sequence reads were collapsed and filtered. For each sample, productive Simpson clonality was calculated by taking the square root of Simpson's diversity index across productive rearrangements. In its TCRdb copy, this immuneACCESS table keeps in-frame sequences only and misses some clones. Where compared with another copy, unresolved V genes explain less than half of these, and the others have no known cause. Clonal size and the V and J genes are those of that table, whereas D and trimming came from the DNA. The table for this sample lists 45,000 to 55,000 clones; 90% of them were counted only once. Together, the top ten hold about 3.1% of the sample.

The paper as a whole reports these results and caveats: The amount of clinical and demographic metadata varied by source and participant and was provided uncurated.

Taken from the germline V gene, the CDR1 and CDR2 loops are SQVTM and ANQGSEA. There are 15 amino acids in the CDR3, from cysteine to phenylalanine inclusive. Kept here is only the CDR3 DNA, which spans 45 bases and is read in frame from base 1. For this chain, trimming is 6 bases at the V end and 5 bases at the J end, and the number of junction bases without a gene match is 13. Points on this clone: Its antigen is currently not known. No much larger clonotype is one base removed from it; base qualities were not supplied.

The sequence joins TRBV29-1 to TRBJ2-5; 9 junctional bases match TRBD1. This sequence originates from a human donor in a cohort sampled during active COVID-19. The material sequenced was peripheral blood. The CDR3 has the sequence CSVIVVGTGTETQYF. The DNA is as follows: TGCAGCGTGATAGTCGTGGGGACAGGGACTGAGACCCAGTACTTC.